Shown below are 5 T cell receptor beta chains from a single sample sequenced in a study of blood T cell repertoires in COVID-19. Some clones are missing from TCRdb's copy, which holds only in-frame ones; the method was immunoSEQ multiplex PCR. The table shows roughly 280,000 clones, with roughly 80% occurring only once. The source material was peripheral blood. These receptors all come from a man aged 55 to 70 with acute or convalescent COVID-19.

The gene calls are TRBV7-9 and TRBJ2-5, with D perhaps matching TRBD1 (6 bases). CDR1 is SEHNR, CDR2 FQNEAQ, per germline (reference sequence). This CDR3 is 14 amino acids long. V was cut by 3 bases and J by 4 bases, with 12 bases left in between. The CDR3 loop is CASSFFRGRETQYF. CDR3 coding DNA: TGTGCCAGCAGCTTTTTCAGGGGCCGAGAGACCCAGTACTTC.

This chain joins TRBV18 and TRBJ2-7; tentatively, D is TRBD1 (6 bases). The germline V and J ends were trimmed by 3 bases and 2 bases, with 14 bases remaining between them. The CDR3 is 15 amino acids. CDR1 is KGHSH and CDR2 is LQKENI in the germline V gene. In DNA form, the CDR3 reads TGTGCCAGCTCACCGGGGGCTAGGTACCCCTACGAGCAGTACTTC. It yields the protein CASSPGARYPYEQYF.

This chain uses TRBV6-1 with TRBJ1-5; D is possibly TRBD1 (6 bases). This CDR3 has 15 residues. The V end lost 5 bases, the J end lost 0 bases, and 11 bases lay between the germline ends. The V gene's germline CDR1 is MNHNS and CDR2 SASEGT. DNA of the CDR3: TGTGCCAGCAGTCAGGACAGAGATAGCAATCAGCCCCAGCATTTT. The encoded protein is CASSQDRDSNQPQHF.

This rearrangement joins TRBV19 to TRBJ2-3; TRBD2 matches at 10 bases. J was trimmed by 2 bases and V by 7 bases; bases with no gene match: 6. The CDR3 spans 15 residues. Germline V gene data show CDR1 as LNHDA and CDR2 as SQIVND (reference sequence). The CDR3 DNA is TGTGCCAGTAAAGGACTAGCGGTTGACACAGATACGCAGTATTTT. This sequence encodes CASKGLAVDTDTQYF.

This chain uses TRBV10-1 with TRBJ1-6; no definite D call. V shed 2 bases and J shed 7 bases, with 6 bases lying between them. This CDR3 has 13 residues. Germline CDR1 and CDR2: WNHNN and SYGVQD (reference sequence). This CDR3 reads CASSELRNSPLHF. As DNA, the CDR3 is TGCGCCAGCAGTGAGCTTCGGAATTCACCCCTCCACTTT.